These 15 T cell receptor beta chains originate from one sample sequenced in a study of graft-versus-host responses after intestinal transplantation. Assay used: immunoSEQ multiplex PCR; TCRdb lists only in-frame clones, some missing. Here the sample spans some 93,000 clones, over 75% being singletons. No antigen has been identified for these receptors. This specimen consisted of unstimulated CD8+ T cells sorted from spleen or lymph node cells, obtained before intestinal transplant. The receptors here all came from a human donor who received an intestinal transplant.

This chain connects TRBV6-1 to TRBJ2-7, with D perhaps TRBD2 (6 bases). The germline CDR1 and CDR2 sequences are MNHNS and SASEGT. The V end was cut by 6 bases, the J end by 2 bases, with 14 bases between. This CDR3 has 14 amino acids. The CDR3 bases are TGTGCCAGCAGGCACCGGGACTCCACCTACGAGCAGTACTTC. Its protein is CASRHRDSTYEQYF.

The CDR3 nucleotides are TGTGCCAGCGGCAACTCCTACAATGAGCAGTTCTTC. This sequence encodes CASGNSYNEQFF. The chain links TRBV7-9 to TRBJ2-1; unclear D gene. Germline CDR1 reads SEHNR; CDR2 reads FQNEAQ (reference sequence). The CDR3 covers 12 residues. V lost 8 bases, J lost 0 bases, and 5 bases lay in between.

The J gene is TRBJ2-7, the V gene TRBV7-9, with D possibly TRBD1 on 6 matching bases. CDR1 is SEHNR, CDR2 FQNEAQ, per germline (reference sequence). The germline V and J ends were trimmed by 3 bases and 1 base, with 10 bases remaining between them. The CDR3 runs to 14 residues. CDR3 nucleotides: TGTGCCAGCAGCTTCAGGGGACCTTCCTACGAGCAGTACTTC. Its translation: CASSFRGPSYEQYF. Looking up the rest from reference TRBV7-9 and TRBJ2-7 gives the full variable domain: DTGVSQNPRHKITKRGQNVTFRCDPISEHNRLYWYRQTLGQGPEFLTYFQNEAQLEKSRLLSDRFSAERPKGSFSTLEIQRTEQGDSAMYLCASSFRGPSYEQYFGPGTRLTVT.

The chain joins TRBV6-1 to TRBJ2-7, with a possible D match to TRBD1 (6 bases). CDR1 is MNHNS, CDR2 SASEGT, per germline. V lost 4 bases to trimming and J lost 2 bases, with 15 bases between them. This CDR3 has 15 amino acids. CDR3 region: CASSGYEGVAYEQYF. The CDR3 nucleotides are TGTGCCAGCAGTGGATATGAGGGGGTCGCCTACGAGCAGTACTTC.

CDR3 sequence (DNA): TGCGCCAGCAGCAAGGACTACCACAATGAGCAGTTCTTC. Amino acids: CASSKDYHNEQFF. This chain links TRBV5-1 with TRBJ2-1, with D possibly TRBD2 on 6 matching bases. CDR3 length equals 13 residues. V was shortened by 4 bases and J by 5 bases, with 10 bases between the two germline ends. Germline V gene sequence: CDR1 SGHRS, CDR2 YFSETQ.

The chain recombines TRBV7-9 with TRBJ2-1; the D is unclear. This CDR3 spans 12 amino acids. Germline V lookup: CDR1 SEHNR, CDR2 FQNEAQ (reference sequence). V was pared by 3 bases and J by 9 bases, with 9 bases between. In nucleotides, the CDR3 is TGTGCCAGCAGCTTCCCGAACAGTGAGCAGTTCTTC. Translating it yields CASSFPNSEQFF.

The chain uses TRBV30 and TRBJ2-7, with TRBD1 matching 11 bases. V lost 2 bases, J lost 6 bases, and 3 bases stayed unmatched. The length of the CDR3 is 13 residues. Germline-derived CDR1 and CDR2 are GTSNPN and SVGIG (reference sequence). CDR3 nucleotide sequence: TGTGCCTGGAGTCCGGGACAGGGGGTCGAGCAGTACTTC. The encoded protein is CAWSPGQGVEQYF.

V gene TRBV7-9 combines with J gene TRBJ1-2; a weak D match, TRBD1 (6 bases). The CDR3 length is 18 residues. Per the germline V gene, CDR1 is SEHNR and CDR2 is FQNEAQ (reference sequence). V gave up 1 base and J gave up 5 bases, with 23 bases separating them. CDR3 in amino acids: CASSLDSGASPPHYGYTF. CDR3 coding DNA: TGTGCCAGCAGCTTAGATTCAGGGGCCTCGCCCCCCCATTATGGCTACACCTTC.

The rearrangement joins TRBV4-1 to TRBJ2-7; TRBD2 matches 11 bases. After removal of 1 base from V and 2 bases from J, the junction contained 7 bases not matched to a gene. CDR1 MGHRA and CDR2 YSYEKL come from the germline V gene. This CDR3 comprises 17 residues. In nucleotides, the CDR3 is TGCGCCAGCAGCCAAGCCAGACCGGGACTAGCGGCCTACGAGCAGTACTTC. It is translated as CASSQARPGLAAYEQYF.

J is TRBJ1-1 and V is TRBV5-8; D might be TRBD1 (6 bases). Trimming shortened V by 4 bases and J by 0 bases, and 10 bases separated the two germline ends. Germline V gene sequence: CDR1 SGHTS, CDR2 YDEGEE. The CDR3 spans 14 residues. The DNA for the CDR3 is TGTGCCAGCAGCCCCAGGGGCCTGAACACTGAAGCTTTCTTT. Translation: CASSPRGLNTEAFF.

The chain employs TRBV15 and TRBJ2-5; D might be TRBD2 (6 bases). The CDR3 has 15 amino acids. V lost 3 bases and J lost 5, with 16 bases in between. Germline CDR1 is LNHNV and CDR2 is YYDKDF (reference sequence). CDR3 loop: CATSSRDSPGETQYF. CDR3 DNA: TGTGCCACCAGCAGCCGGGACTCGCCAGGGGAGACCCAGTACTTC.

This chain joins TRBV29-1 and TRBJ1-2, with 7 bases matching TRBD1. Unmatched junction bases numbered 4, after V lost 5 bases and J lost 4 bases. In germline, CDR1 is SQVTM, CDR2 ANQGSEA. The CDR3 sequence is 12 residues long. The CDR3 DNA follows: TGCAGCGTTACAGGGGACGGCTATGGCTACACCTTC. This translates into CSVTGDGYGYTF.

The rearrangement joins TRBV7-9 to TRBJ2-5, with 10 nucleotides matching TRBD2. Germline lookup yields CDR1 SEHNR and CDR2 FQNEAQ (reference sequence). The CDR3 is made up of 18 amino acids. J lost 5 bases, V lost 2 bases, and 14 bases had no gene match. In nucleotides, the CDR3 is TGTGCCAGCAGCTTACTTTCAGCGGGAGGGCCTATGTGGGAGACCCAGTACTTC. Residues: CASSLLSAGGPMWETQYF.

The J gene is TRBJ2-7, the V gene TRBV7-2, with D maybe TRBD2 (7 bases). Germline V gene data show CDR1 as SGHTA and CDR2 as FQGNSA. The germline V and J ends were trimmed by 5 bases and 3 bases, with 14 bases remaining between them. This CDR3 comprises 14 residues. The CDR3 coding sequence is TGTGCCAGCAGCGGTGCGGGGGCCGACTACGAGCAGTACTTC. Translating it yields CASSGAGADYEQYF.

The chain is built from TRBV6-1 and TRBJ2-5; D is possibly TRBD1 (6 bases). The CDR3 runs 16 residues. V was clipped by 2 bases and J by 2 bases, with 15 bases between them. The germline V gene has CDR1 MNHNS and CDR2 SASEGT. CDR3 residues: CASSELWGQVQETQYF. The CDR3 region has the DNA TGTGCCAGCAGTGAACTTTGGGGGCAGGTACAAGAGACCCAGTACTTC.